This entry is about one T cell receptor (beta chain). This specimen belongs to a study of blood T cells in healthy people across ages. Next came a second PCR, run for about 6 to 12 cycles, which used a sample-barcoded 5' primer along with a J-beta primer mix. TCRdb re-derived calls from the 5' RACE reads in MiXCR, one entry per CDR3 protein. Of under 2,000,000 distinct CDR3 sequences listed, approximately 50% were seen once; the top ten hold less than 2.5%. The clonotype comes from a woman aged 40 to 50 in good health. The sample consisted of blood.

The CDR3 DNA reads as TGTGCCAGCAGACCCAACAGGGTGAACACTGAAGCTTTCTTT. It specifies CASRPNRVNTEAFF. The chain joins TRBV7-2 to TRBJ1-1; TRBD1 is a possible D gene (6 bases). V was cut by 6 bases and J by 0 bases, with 11 bases left in between. Germline values: CDR1 SGHTA, CDR2 FQGNSA. CDR3 length equals 14 residues.